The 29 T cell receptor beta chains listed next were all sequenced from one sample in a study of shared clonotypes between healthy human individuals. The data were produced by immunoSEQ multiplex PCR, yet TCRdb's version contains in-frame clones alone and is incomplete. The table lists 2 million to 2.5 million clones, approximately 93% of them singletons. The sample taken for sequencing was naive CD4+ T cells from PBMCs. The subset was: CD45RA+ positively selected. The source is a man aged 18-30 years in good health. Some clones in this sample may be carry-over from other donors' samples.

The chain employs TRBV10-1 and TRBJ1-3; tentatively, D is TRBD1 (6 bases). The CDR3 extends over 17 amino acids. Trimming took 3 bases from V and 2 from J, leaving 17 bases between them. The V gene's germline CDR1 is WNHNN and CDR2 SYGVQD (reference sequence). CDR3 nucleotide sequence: TGCGCCAGCAGTGAAGGGACAAATGCTCGGGCTGGAAACACCATATATTTT. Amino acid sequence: CASSEGTNARAGNTIYF.

The CDR3 is CASSLRPRGSSNYGYTF. The DNA of the CDR3 is TGTGCCAGCAGCTTACGGCCGCGAGGGTCTTCTAACTATGGCTACACCTTC. The chain combines TRBV7-3 with TRBJ1-2; D is unresolved. The CDR3 spans 17 residues. Germline CDR1 is SGHTA and CDR2 is FQGTGA. V was pared by 2 bases and J by 0 bases, with 16 bases between. Complete variable domain (other parts from reference TRBV7-3 and TRBJ1-2): GAGVSQTPSNKVTEKGKYVELRCDPISGHTALYWYRQSLGQGPEFLIYFQGTGAADDSGLPNDRFFAVRPEGSVSTLKIQRTERGDSAVYLCASSLRPRGSSNYGYTFGSGTRLTVV.

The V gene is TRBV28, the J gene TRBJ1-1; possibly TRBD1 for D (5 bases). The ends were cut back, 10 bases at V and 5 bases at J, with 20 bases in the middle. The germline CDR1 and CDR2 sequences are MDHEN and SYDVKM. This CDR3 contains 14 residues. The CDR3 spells CATLRPGVRTEAFF. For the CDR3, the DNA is TGTGCCACCCTCCGCCCGGGGGTGAGGACTGAAGCTTTCTTT.

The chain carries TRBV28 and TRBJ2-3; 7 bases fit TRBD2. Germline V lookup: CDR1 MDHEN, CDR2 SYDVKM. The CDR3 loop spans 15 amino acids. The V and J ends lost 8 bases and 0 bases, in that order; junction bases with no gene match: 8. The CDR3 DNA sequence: TGTGCCAGCGGTATAGCGGGCGCTAGCACAGATACGCAGTATTTT. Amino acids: CASGIAGASTDTQYF.

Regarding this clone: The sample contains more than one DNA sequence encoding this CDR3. This chain's CDR3 is CASSVAASGSYEQYF. The CDR3 nucleotides are TGTGCCAGCAGCGTAGCGGCTAGCGGGAGCTACGAGCAGTACTTC. The chain carries TRBV9 and TRBJ2-7, with 10 bases matching TRBD2. Germline V gene lookup returns CDR1 SGDLS and CDR2 YYNGEE. The CDR3 runs 15 residues. Unmatched junction bases numbered 3, after V lost 0 bases and J lost 3 bases.

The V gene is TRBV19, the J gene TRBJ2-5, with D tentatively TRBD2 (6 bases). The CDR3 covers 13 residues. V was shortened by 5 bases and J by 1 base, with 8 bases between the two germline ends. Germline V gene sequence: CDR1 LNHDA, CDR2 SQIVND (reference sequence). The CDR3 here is CASSAGIQETQYF. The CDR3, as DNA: TGTGCCAGTAGTGCGGGAATCCAAGAGACCCAGTACTTC. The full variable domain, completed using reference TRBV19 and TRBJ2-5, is DGGITQSPKYLFRKEGQNVTLSCEQNLNHDAMYWYRQDPGQGLRLIYYSQIVNDFQKGDIAEGYSVSREKKESFPLTVTSAQKNPTAFYLCASSAGIQETQYFGPGTRLLVL.

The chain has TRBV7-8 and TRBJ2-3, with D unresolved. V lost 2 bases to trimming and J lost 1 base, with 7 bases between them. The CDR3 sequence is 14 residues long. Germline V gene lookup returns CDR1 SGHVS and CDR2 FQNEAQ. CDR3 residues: CASSLTGRTDTQYF. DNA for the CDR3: TGTGCCAGCAGCTTAACTGGCCGCACAGATACGCAGTATTTT. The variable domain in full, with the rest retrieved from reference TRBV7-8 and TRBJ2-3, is GAGVSQSPRYKVAKRGQDVALRCDPISGHVSLFWYQQALGQGPEFLTYFQNEAQLDKSGLPSDRFFAERPEGSVSTLKIQRTQQEDSAVYLCASSLTGRTDTQYFGPGTRLTVL.

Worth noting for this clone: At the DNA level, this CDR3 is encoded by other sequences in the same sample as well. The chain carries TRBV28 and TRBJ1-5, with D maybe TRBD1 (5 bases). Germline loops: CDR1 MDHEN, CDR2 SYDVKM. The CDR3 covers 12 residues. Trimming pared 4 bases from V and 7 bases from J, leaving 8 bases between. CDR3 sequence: CASSWGGQPQHF. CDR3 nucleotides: TGTGCCAGCAGTTGGGGGGGGCAGCCCCAGCATTTT.

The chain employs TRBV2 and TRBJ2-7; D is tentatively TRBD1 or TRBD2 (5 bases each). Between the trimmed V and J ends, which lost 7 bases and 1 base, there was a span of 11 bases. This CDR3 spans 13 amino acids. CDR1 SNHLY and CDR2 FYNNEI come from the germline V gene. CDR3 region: CASTGTGSYEQYF. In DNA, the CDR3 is TGTGCCAGCACCGGGACGGGGTCCTACGAGCAGTACTTC.

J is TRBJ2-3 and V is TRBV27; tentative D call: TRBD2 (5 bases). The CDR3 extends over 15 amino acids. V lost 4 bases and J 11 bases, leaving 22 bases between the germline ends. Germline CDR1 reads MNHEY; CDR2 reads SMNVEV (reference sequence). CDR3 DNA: TGTGCCAGCAGTTCATCCTCACTTGGACTGCGAGGGCAGTATTTT. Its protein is CASSSSSLGLRGQYF.

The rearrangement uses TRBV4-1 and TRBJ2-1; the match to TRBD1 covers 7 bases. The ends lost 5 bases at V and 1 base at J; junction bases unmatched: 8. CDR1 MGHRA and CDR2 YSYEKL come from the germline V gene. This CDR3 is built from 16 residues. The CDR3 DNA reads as TGCGCCAGCAGCTTCCGGGACAGAGCGTCCTACAATGAGCAGTTCTTC. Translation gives CASSFRDRASYNEQFF.

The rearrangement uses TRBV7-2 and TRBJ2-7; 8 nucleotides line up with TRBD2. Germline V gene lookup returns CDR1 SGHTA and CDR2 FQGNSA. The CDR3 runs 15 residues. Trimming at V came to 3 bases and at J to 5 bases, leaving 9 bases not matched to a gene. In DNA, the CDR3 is TGTGCCAGCAGCTTCCTAAGCGGGAGAGTAGACGAGCAGTACTTC. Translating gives CASSFLSGRVDEQYF.

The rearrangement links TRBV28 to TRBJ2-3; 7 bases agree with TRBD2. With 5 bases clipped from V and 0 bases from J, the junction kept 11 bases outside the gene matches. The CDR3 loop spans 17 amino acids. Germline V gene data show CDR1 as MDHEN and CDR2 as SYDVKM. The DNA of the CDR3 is TGTGCCAGCAGTCCCGGGGGACTACCCGGGAGCACAGATACGCAGTATTTT. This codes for CASSPGGLPGSTDTQYF.

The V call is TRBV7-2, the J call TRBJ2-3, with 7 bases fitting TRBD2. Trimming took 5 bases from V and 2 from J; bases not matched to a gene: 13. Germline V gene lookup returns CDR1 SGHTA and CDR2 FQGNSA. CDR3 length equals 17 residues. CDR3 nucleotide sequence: TGTGCCAGCAGCGGCAGAAGCGGGACTACCTCCACAGATACGCAGTATTTT. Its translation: CASSGRSGTTSTDTQYF.

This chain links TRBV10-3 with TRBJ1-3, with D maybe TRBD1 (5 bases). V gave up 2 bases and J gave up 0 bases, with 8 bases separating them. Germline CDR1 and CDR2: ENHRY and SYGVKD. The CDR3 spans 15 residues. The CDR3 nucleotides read TGTGCCATCAGTGAGACAGACAGCTCTGGAAACACCATATATTTT. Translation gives CAISETDSSGNTIYF.

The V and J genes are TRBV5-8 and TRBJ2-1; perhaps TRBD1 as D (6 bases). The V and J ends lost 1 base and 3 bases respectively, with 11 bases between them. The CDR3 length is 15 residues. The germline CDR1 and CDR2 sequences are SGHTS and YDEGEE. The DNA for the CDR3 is TGTGCCAGCAGCTTGTGGGGGCGCATCTACAATGAGCAGTTCTTC. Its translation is CASSLWGRIYNEQFF.

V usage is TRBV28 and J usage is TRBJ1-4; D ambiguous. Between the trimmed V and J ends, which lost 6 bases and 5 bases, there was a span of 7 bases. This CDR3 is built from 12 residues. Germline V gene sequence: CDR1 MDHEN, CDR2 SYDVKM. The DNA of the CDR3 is TGTGCCAGCAGGAGTGGGAATGAAAAACTGTTTTTT. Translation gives CASRSGNEKLFF.

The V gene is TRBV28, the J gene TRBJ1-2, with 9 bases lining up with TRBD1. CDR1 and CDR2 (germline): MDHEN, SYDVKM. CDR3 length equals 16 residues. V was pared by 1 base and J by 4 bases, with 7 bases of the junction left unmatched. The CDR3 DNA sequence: TGTGCCAGCAGTTTATTGAAGACAGGGGGTACCTATGGCTACACCTTC. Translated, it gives CASSLLKTGGTYGYTF.

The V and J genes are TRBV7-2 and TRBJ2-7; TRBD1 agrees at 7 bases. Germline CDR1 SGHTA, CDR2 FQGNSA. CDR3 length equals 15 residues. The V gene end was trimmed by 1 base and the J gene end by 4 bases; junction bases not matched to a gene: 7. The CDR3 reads CASSLDRGNNYEQYF. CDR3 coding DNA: TGTGCCAGCAGCTTAGACAGGGGAAACAATTACGAGCAGTACTTC.

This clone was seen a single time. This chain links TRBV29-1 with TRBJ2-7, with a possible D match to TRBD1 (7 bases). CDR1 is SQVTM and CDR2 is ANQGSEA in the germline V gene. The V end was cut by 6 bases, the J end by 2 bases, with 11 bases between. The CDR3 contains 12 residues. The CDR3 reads CSVAGQTYEQYF. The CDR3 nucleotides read TGCAGCGTCGCGGGACAGACCTACGAGCAGTACTTC.

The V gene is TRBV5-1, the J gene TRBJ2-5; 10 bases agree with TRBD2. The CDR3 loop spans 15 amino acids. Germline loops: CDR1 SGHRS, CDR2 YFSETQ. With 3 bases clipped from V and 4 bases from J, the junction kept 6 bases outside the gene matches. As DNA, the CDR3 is TGCGCCAGCAGCTGGGGGACTAGCGAAGGAGAGACCCAGTACTTC. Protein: CASSWGTSEGETQYF.

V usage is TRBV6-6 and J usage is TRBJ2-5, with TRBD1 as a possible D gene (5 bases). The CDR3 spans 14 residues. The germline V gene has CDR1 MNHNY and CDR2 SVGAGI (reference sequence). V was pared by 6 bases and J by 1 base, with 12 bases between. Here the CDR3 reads CASSNGASQETQYF. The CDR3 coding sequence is TGTGCCAGCAGCAATGGGGCCTCCCAAGAGACCCAGTACTTC.

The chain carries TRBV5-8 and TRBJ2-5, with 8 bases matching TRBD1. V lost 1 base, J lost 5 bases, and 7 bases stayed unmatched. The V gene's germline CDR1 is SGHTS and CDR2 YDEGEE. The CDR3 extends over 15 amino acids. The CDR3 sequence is CASSLSGGARETQYF. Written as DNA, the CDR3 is TGTGCCAGCAGCTTGTCAGGGGGCGCGAGGGAGACCCAGTACTTC.

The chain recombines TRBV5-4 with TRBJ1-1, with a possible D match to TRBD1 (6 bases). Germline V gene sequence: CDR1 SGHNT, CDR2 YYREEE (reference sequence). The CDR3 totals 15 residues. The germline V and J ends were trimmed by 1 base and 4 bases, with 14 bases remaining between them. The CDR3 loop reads CASSLRTGPGTEAFF. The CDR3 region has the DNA TGTGCCAGCAGCTTGAGAACAGGGCCGGGCACTGAAGCTTTCTTT. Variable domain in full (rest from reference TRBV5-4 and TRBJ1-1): ETGVTQSPTHLIKTRGQQVTLRCSSQSGHNTVSWYQQALGQGPQFIFQYYREEENGRGNFPPRFSGLQFPNYSSELNVNALELDDSALYLCASSLRTGPGTEAFFGQGTRLTVV.

CDR3 coding DNA: TGTGCCAGCAGTTTATCAGGACAGGGGGTGAACTATGGCTACACCTTC. Translating it yields CASSLSGQGVNYGYTF. The chain links TRBV28 to TRBJ1-2; 10 bases map to TRBD1. With V trimmed by 1 base and J by 2 bases, 4 bases remained unmatched. The CDR3 extends over 16 amino acids. The germline gives CDR1 MDHEN, CDR2 SYDVKM.

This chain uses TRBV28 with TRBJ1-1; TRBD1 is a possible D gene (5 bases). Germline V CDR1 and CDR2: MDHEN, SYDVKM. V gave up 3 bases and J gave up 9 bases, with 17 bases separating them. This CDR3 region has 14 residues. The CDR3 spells CASSFRGGGNKAFF. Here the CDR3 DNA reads TGTGCCAGCAGTTTTCGGGGTGGGGGAAACAAAGCTTTCTTT.

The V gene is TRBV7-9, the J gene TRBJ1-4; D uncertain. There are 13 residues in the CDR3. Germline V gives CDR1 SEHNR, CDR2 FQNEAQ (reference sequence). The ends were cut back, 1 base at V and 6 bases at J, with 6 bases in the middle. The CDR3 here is CASSLGPDEKLFF. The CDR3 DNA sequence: TGTGCCAGCAGCTTAGGCCCGGATGAAAAACTGTTTTTT. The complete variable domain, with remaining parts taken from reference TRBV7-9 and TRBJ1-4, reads DTGVSQNPRHKITKRGQNVTFRCDPISEHNRLYWYRQTLGQGPEFLTYFQNEAQLEKSRLLSDRFSAERPKGSFSTLEIQRTEQGDSAMYLCASSLGPDEKLFFGSGTQLSVL.

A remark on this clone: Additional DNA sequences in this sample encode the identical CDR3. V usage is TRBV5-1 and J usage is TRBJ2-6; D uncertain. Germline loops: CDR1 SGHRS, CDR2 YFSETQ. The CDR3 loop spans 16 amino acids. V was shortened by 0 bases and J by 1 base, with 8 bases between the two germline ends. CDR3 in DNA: TGCGCCAGCAGCTTGGGCGCACGGTCTGGGGCCAACGTCCTGACTTTC. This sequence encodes CASSLGARSGANVLTF.

The CDR3 DNA follows: TGCAGCGCTGGGGACCTCGAGACCCAGTACTTC. This codes for CSAGDLETQYF. The chain employs TRBV29-1 and TRBJ2-5, with D perhaps being TRBD1 or TRBD2 (5 bases each). The CDR3 sequence is 11 residues long. In germline, CDR1 is SQVTM, CDR2 ANQGSEA. Trimming pared 7 bases from V and 5 bases from J, leaving 11 bases between. Drawing the rest from reference TRBV29-1 and TRBJ2-5, the complete variable domain is SAVISQKPSRDICQRGTSLTIQCQVDSQVTMMFWYRQQPGQSLTLIATANQGSEATYESGFVIDKFPISRPNLTFSTLTVSNMSPEDSSIYLCSAGDLETQYFGPGTRLLVL.